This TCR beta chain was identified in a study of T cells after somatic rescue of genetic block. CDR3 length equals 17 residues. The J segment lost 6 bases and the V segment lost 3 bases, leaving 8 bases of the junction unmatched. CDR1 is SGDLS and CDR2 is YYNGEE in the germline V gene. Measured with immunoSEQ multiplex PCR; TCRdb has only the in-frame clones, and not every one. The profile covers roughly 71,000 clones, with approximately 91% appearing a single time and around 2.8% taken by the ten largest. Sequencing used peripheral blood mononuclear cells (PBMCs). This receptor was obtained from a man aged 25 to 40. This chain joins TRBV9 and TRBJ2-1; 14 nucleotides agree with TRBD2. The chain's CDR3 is CASSEGLAGEWGNEQFF. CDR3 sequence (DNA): TGTGCCAGCAGCGAGGGACTAGCGGGAGAGTGGGGCAATGAGCAGTTCTTC.